A selection of T cell receptor beta chains follows, all from one sample in a study of molecular identifiers for immune sequencing clone quantification. TCRdb re-called the PCR reads through MiXCR, storing one row per CDR3 protein. The sample has 79,000 or so distinct CDR3 sequences; roughly 23% are singletons. The sample was naive CD8+ T cells from blood, with Jurkat cell RNA spiked in. The receptors come from a human donor in good health. Some libraries in this study had Jurkat cell RNA spiked in. Each CDR3 is given with its conserved first and last residue. The D gene is left open where the match is weak. Clone size, where shown, is once, few, many, or a class for clones that have expanded.

>few|TRBJ1-1|TRBV6-5|14|.
TGTGCCAGCAGTTACGCGGAAACGAACACTGAAGCTTTCTTT
CASSYAETNTEAFF
>many|TRBJ2-2|TRBV6-2/TRBV6-3|15|.
TGTGCCAGCAGTTACTCGAGAACCAACACCGGGGAGCTGTTTTTT
CASSYSRTNTGELFF
>many|TRBJ2-3|TRBV29-1|12|TRBD1
TGCAGCGTACAGGGGTACACAGATACGCAGTATTTT
CSVQGYTDTQYF
>.|TRBJ2-7|TRBV11-2|15|TRBD2
TGTGCCAGCAGCCCCCCAAGCGGGAGCCCACTCGAGCAGTACTTC
CASSPPSGSPLEQYF
>few|TRBJ1-1|TRBV20-1|15|.
TGCAGTGCTAGGAACGCAGGACAGCCGTGGACTGAAGCTTTCTTT
CSARNAGQPWTEAFF
>.|TRBJ1-4|TRBV4-3|16|.
TGCGCCAGCAGCCAAAATAGGCAGGATGGAGACGAAAAACTGTTTTTT
CASSQNRQDGDEKLFF
>many|TRBJ2-3|TRBV27|15|TRBD1
TGTGCCAGCAGTTACGGGACAGGGGTCACAGATACGCAGTATTTT
CASSYGTGVTDTQYF
>.|TRBJ2-1|TRBV20-1|19|TRBD1
TGCAGTGCTAGAGATCCTAGGGGGCTTACGTCCTGGTCCTACAATGAGCAGTTCTTC
CSARDPRGLTSWSYNEQFF
>.|TRBJ2-5|TRBV6-1|13|.
TGTGCCAGCAGGGAGGTCAACGCGGAGACCCAGTACTTC
CASREVNAETQYF
>.|TRBJ2-1|TRBV5-3|13|.
TGTGCCAGCAGCTTCAGTCCCTACGATGAGCAGTTCTTC
CASSFSPYDEQFF
>.|TRBJ2-2|TRBV9|14|.
TGTGCCAGCAGCGTAGAAGGGGATACCGGGGAGCTGTTTTTT
CASSVEGDTGELFF
>.|TRBJ1-5|TRBV12-3/TRBV12-4|15|TRBD1
TGTGCCAGCAGTCCCCAGGGGGAGAACAATCAGCCCCAGCATTTT
CASSPQGENNQPQHF
>.|TRBJ1-5|TRBV6-5|14|.
TGTGCCAGCAGCTCCACTGGGATAAGTCAGCCCCAGCATTTT
CASSSTGISQPQHF
>.|TRBJ2-1|TRBV30|13|.
TGTGCCTGGGGGGGTTTGAATTACAATGAGCAGTTCTTC
CAWGGLNYNEQFF
>many|TRBJ2-7|TRBV6-5|16|TRBD2
TGTGCCAGCAGTTACTCCGGCGGGAGGGGCTCCTACGAGCAGTACTTC
CASSYSGGRGSYEQYF
>few|TRBJ2-1|TRBV4-2|15|TRBD2
TGTGCCAGCAGCACCCAGCGGGAGTACGGCAATGAGCAGTTCTTC
CASSTQREYGNEQFF
>many|TRBJ2-1|TRBV19|12|.
TGTGCCAGTAGCGCCTGGGGCAATGAGCAGTTCTTC
CASSAWGNEQFF
>few|TRBJ2-1|TRBV12-3/TRBV12-4|15|TRBD2
TGTGCCAGCAGAGCGGGACTGAGCTCCTACAATGAGCAGTTCTTC
CASRAGLSSYNEQFF
>.|TRBJ2-7|TRBV27|14|TRBD1
TGTGGCAGCAGATGGACAGGGGGGACCTACGAGCAGTACTTC
CGSRWTGGTYEQYF
>.|TRBJ2-3|TRBV6-5|13|.
TGTGCCAGCAGTGGTACGGAGACAGGTACGCAGTATTTT
CASSGTETGTQYF
>.|TRBJ2-1|TRBV27|15|TRBD1
TGTGCCAGCAGTTTGGAACAGGGGGCCTACAATGAGCAGTTCTTC
CASSLEQGAYNEQFF
>.|TRBJ2-5|TRBV7-2|14|.
TGTGCCAGCACCCAGGGGGGGGGGCAAGAGACCCAGTACTTC
CASTQGGGQETQYF
>.|TRBJ1-1|TRBV4-3|14|.
TGCGCCAGCAGCCCCACGGAGTTGAACACTGAAGCTTTCTTT
CASSPTELNTEAFF
>many|TRBJ2-2|TRBV29-1|15|TRBD1
TGCAGCGTTGACGGAGGACAGGGCGGCACCGGGGAGCTGTTTTTT
CSVDGGQGGTGELFF
>many|TRBJ1-1|TRBV12-3/TRBV12-4|12|.
TGTGCCAGCAGTCTTGAGGGGGAACGAGCTTTCTTT
CASSLEGERAFF
>many|TRBJ2-7|TRBV20-1|14|.
TGCAGTGCTCGAGCCGCAAGGAGCTCCTACGAGCAGTACTTC
CSARAARSSYEQYF
>many|TRBJ2-1|TRBV7-8|19|.
TGTGCCAGCAGCTTAGCTCACGTCGCAGAGGGGGGATCCTACAATGAGCAGTTCTTC
CASSLAHVAEGGSYNEQFF
>many|TRBJ2-7|TRBV20-1|13|.
TGCAGTGCTAGAGCAGGGAACACCTACGAGCAGTACTTC
CSARAGNTYEQYF
>few|TRBJ2-3|TRBV5-1|16|.
TGCGCCAGCAGCTTGCAAAGGGGGGCCCCGACAGATACGCAGTATTTT
CASSLQRGAPTDTQYF
>many|TRBJ2-7|TRBV11-2|18|.
TGTGCCAGCAGCTTAGGTCCCGGCACCCTTTCTAGCTCCTACGAGCAGTACTTC
CASSLGPGTLSSSYEQYF
>many|TRBJ2-2|TRBV19|17|TRBD2
TGTGCCAGTAGTATAGGAGCGGGAGGGGGCCCCCCCGGGGAGCTGTTTTTT
CASSIGAGGGPPGELFF
>.|TRBJ1-2|TRBV29-1|12|.
TGCAGCGGCTACGCAGGGGAATACGGCTACACCTTC
CSGYAGEYGYTF
>few|TRBJ2-7|TRBV5-1|11|TRBD1
TGCGCCAGCAGCTTGGGGGACAGACGAGAGTTC
CASSLGDRREF